The source of this T cell receptor (beta chain) is a study of molecular identifiers for immune sequencing clone quantification. Naive CD8 T cells were FACS-sorted by CD8+CD4-CCR7+CD45RA+ markers. Preparation methods for the bulk TCR libraries were those previously described, with listed TCR primers. TCRdb recomputed calls from the PCR reads with MiXCR, one row per CDR3 protein. The table has 400,000 to 600,000 distinct CDR3 sequences, 20% to 25% seen once; the top ten hold 0.7% to 0.95%. The origin of this receptor is a human donor in good health. Some libraries in this study had Jurkat cell RNA spiked in. The sequenced sample consisted of naive CD8+ T cells from blood, with Jurkat cell RNA spiked in. Subset reported: FACS-sorted CD8+CD4-CCR7+CD45RA+ naive T cells.

The CDR3 DNA reads as TGCGCCAGCAGCCAAGATAGTATCGTCAACTATGGCTACACCTTC. Encoded protein: CASSQDSIVNYGYTF. V usage is TRBV4-1 and J usage is TRBJ1-2, with D unclear. Trimming stripped 0 bases from V and 2 bases from J, with 10 bases between. The CDR3 is 15 residues long. The germline V gene encodes CDR1 MGHRA and CDR2 YSYEKL.